This passage covers 17 T cell receptor beta chains from one sample sequenced in a study of blood T cell repertoires in COVID-19. Repertoires were generated with immunoSEQ multiplex PCR, while TCRdb's copy carries only in-frame clones and drops some. The sample includes 230,000 or so clones, roughly 76% of them seen just once. Sequencing used peripheral blood. The source of these receptors is a woman older than 75 with COVID-19, enrolled during active disease.

This rearrangement joins TRBV21-1 to TRBJ2-1; the table calls TRBD2, which could not be checked here. TRBV21-1 is labeled a pseudogene. CDR3 length: 14 amino acids. For the CDR3, the DNA is TGTGCCAGCAGCAAAGGGAGCATTATGAATGAGCAGTTCTTC. This sequence encodes CASSKGSIMNEQFF.

This chain links TRBV3-1 (or the pseudogene TRBV3-2) with TRBJ2-7; the match to TRBD1 covers 9 bases. The germline CDR1 and CDR2 sequences are LGHDT and YNNKEL (reference sequence). V gave up 1 base and J gave up 1 base; unmatched junction bases: 2. The CDR3 is made up of 15 amino acids. CDR3 DNA sequence: TGTGCCAGCAGCCAAGGGACAGGGGAGTCCTACGAGCAGTACTTC. Translating gives CASSQGTGESYEQYF.

CDR3 region: CSVEHSPDTEAFF. The CDR3 DNA is TGCAGCGTTGAACACAGCCCGGACACTGAAGCTTTCTTT. The chain carries TRBV29-1 and TRBJ1-1; no clear D gene. In germline, CDR1 is SQVTM, CDR2 ANQGSEA. V lost 2 bases to trimming and J lost 3 bases, with 10 bases between them. The CDR3 has 13 residues.

The chain joins TRBV30 to TRBJ1-1; no clear D. CDR3 length equals 13 residues. The germline gives CDR1 GTSNPN, CDR2 SVGIG (reference sequence). The V end lost 4 bases, the J end lost 8 bases, and 17 bases lay between the germline ends. CDR3 region: CAWTPGGRGEAFF. The CDR3 DNA follows: TGTGCCTGGACTCCGGGCGGTAGAGGGGAAGCTTTCTTT.

This chain joins TRBV4-1 and TRBJ2-3; D might be TRBD1 (6 bases). V was clipped by 0 bases and J by 2 bases, with 12 bases between them. CDR1 and CDR2 from the germline V gene are MGHRA and YSYEKL. The length of the CDR3 is 16 residues. For the CDR3, the DNA is TGCGCCAGCAGCCAAGACCAGACAGGATACACAGATACGCAGTATTTT. This sequence encodes CASSQDQTGYTDTQYF.

The chain links TRBV7-9 to TRBJ2-7; a weak D match, TRBD2 (5 bases). The germline gives CDR1 SEHNR, CDR2 FQNEAQ (reference sequence). The CDR3 totals 12 residues. V was trimmed by 8 bases and J by 3 bases, leaving 11 bases between them. Here the CDR3 DNA reads TGTGCCAGCTCAGAGGGTAACTACGAGCAGTACTTC. Translated: CASSEGNYEQYF.

The chain recombines TRBV5-1 with TRBJ2-2, with a weak D call TRBD1 (6 bases). The CDR3 runs to 15 residues. Trimming shortened V by 3 bases and J by 2 bases, and 11 bases separated the two germline ends. Germline V gives CDR1 SGHRS, CDR2 YFSETQ. In nucleotides, the CDR3 is TGCGCCAGCAGCTCCGGGGACATTAACACCGGGGAGCTGTTTTTT. Encoded protein: CASSSGDINTGELFF.

This chain links TRBV7-3 with TRBJ2-1; 8 bases match TRBD1. Trimming at V came to 1 base and at J to 1 base, leaving 12 bases not matched to a gene. Per the germline V gene, CDR1 is SGHTA and CDR2 is FQGTGA. The CDR3 runs 19 residues. CDR3 coding DNA: TGTGCCAGCAGCTTAAGGGGTCCCCAGGGGGCTTTTTCCTACAATGAGCAGTTCTTC. Residues: CASSLRGPQGAFSYNEQFF.

The chain links TRBV6-5 to TRBJ1-4, with D possibly being TRBD1 (5 bases). The V gene's germline CDR1 is MNHEY and CDR2 SVGAGI. V was pared by 7 bases and J by 2 bases, with 14 bases between. This CDR3 has 15 residues. CDR3 coding DNA: TGTGCCAGCAAAAAGCAGGGCGGCACTAATGAAAAACTGTTTTTT. Protein: CASKKQGGTNEKLFF.

For the CDR3, the DNA is TGCGCCAGCAGCCAGGGGACATCAGATACGCAGTATTTT. This gives the protein CASSQGTSDTQYF. The rearrangement joins TRBV4-3 to TRBJ2-3; perhaps TRBD1 as D (6 bases). Germline CDR1 is LGHNA and CDR2 is YSLEER. The CDR3 spans 13 residues. V gave up 3 bases and J gave up 4 bases, with 8 bases separating them.

The rearrangement uses TRBV27 and TRBJ2-1, with D possibly TRBD1 on 6 matching bases. V was trimmed by 4 bases and J by 4 bases, leaving 14 bases between them. This CDR3 comprises 15 residues. CDR1 and CDR2 from the germline V gene are MNHEY and SMNVEV (reference sequence). The chain's CDR3 is CASSSRGVPYNEQFF. As DNA, the CDR3 is TGTGCCAGCAGTTCCAGGGGCGTGCCTTACAATGAGCAGTTCTTC.

On this clone itself: Other nucleotide sequences in the sample specify the same CDR3. The chain employs TRBV29-1 and TRBJ1-4, with TRBD1 matching over 9 bases. Germline CDR1 SQVTM, CDR2 ANQGSEA. Trimming took 3 bases from V and 4 from J; bases not matched to a gene: 0. The CDR3 sequence is 13 residues long. The DNA of the CDR3 is TGCAGCGTTGAGACAGGGGGTAATGAAAAACTGTTTTTT. Translating gives CSVETGGNEKLFF.

The chain has TRBV9 and TRBJ1-2, with D perhaps TRBD1 (6 bases). Germline V gene data show CDR1 as SGDLS and CDR2 as YYNGEE. CDR3 size: 15 residues. Deletions cut 0 bases from V and 3 bases from J, with 12 bases between. The CDR3 here is CASSVAAGADYGYTF. CDR3 DNA: TGTGCCAGCAGCGTAGCTGCAGGGGCCGACTATGGCTACACCTTC. Supplemented by reference TRBV9 and TRBJ1-2, the full variable domain reads DSGVTQTPKHLITATGQRVTLRCSPRSGDLSVYWYQQSLDQGLQFLIQYYNGEERAKGNILERFSAQQFPDLHSELNLSSLELGDSALYFCASSVAAGADYGYTFGSGTRLTVV.

The chain combines TRBV7-9 with TRBJ2-1, with D perhaps matching TRBD2 (6 bases). The CDR3 is made up of 12 amino acids. Germline V CDR1 and CDR2: SEHNR, FQNEAQ (reference sequence). Trimming stripped 10 bases from V and 4 bases from J, with 11 bases between. The CDR3 sequence: CATRGLYNEQFF. The CDR3 nucleotides read TGTGCCACCCGGGGGTTATACAATGAGCAGTTCTTC.

This chain links TRBV19 with TRBJ2-5; the match to TRBD2 covers 8 bases. The V gene's germline CDR1 is LNHDA and CDR2 SQIVND (reference sequence). Germline trimming cut 5 bases from V and 4 bases from J; bases unmatched to any gene: 9. There are 15 residues in the CDR3. CDR3 protein: CASSPNSGEGETQYF. CDR3 DNA: TGTGCCAGTAGTCCAAATAGCGGGGAGGGAGAGACCCAGTACTTC.

The chain is built from TRBV7-8 and TRBJ2-1; 11 bases line up with TRBD2. The J segment lost 4 bases and the V segment lost 4 bases, leaving 6 bases of the junction unmatched. Germline values: CDR1 SGHVS, CDR2 FQNEAQ. CDR3 size: 16 residues. For the CDR3, the DNA is TGTGCCAGCAGCTCGGGACTAGCGGAATATTACAATGAGCAGTTCTTC. This sequence encodes CASSSGLAEYYNEQFF.

This clone was recorded a few times. The rearrangement joins TRBV20-1 to TRBJ1-1, with D unresolved. Trimming cost V 4 bases and J 8 bases, with 11 bases left between them. Germline CDR1 and CDR2: DFQATT and SNEGSKA (reference sequence). The CDR3 sequence is 11 residues long. CDR3 DNA sequence: TGCAGTGCTACGCGGGTAGGAGAAGCTTTCTTT. It codes for CSATRVGEAFF.